This T cell receptor (beta chain) was documented in a study of response to subunit inactivated influenza vaccine. TCRdb ran MiXCR on the RT-PCR reads and lists one entry per CDR3 protein. The sample consists of under 800,000 distinct CDR3 sequences, approximately 13% of them appearing once. Study-level points and caveats: The authors suggested that few new T cells are recruited per seasonal influenza vaccination.

This CDR3 has 13 amino acids. CDR1 SGHRS and CDR2 YFSETQ come from the germline V gene. V was trimmed by 0 bases and J by 10 bases, leaving 10 bases between them. This clonotype appeared many times. What it recognizes is unknown. The chain combines TRBV5-1 with TRBJ2-2; D may be TRBD2 (5 bases). The source of this sequence is a middle-aged man who received an inactivated influenza vaccine. This sample comprised PBMCs from blood, obtained 14 days before vaccination. The CDR3 here is CASSLERQEELFF. CDR3 bases: TGCGCCAGCAGCTTGGAGCGGCAGGAGGAGCTGTTTTTT. The full variable domain, rest sourced from reference TRBV5-1 and TRBJ2-2, is KAGVTQTPRYLIKTRGQQVTLSCSPISGHRSVSWYQQTPGQGLQFLFEYFSETQRNKGNFPGRFSGRQFSNSRSEMNVSTLELGDSALYLCASSLERQEELFFGEGSRLTVL.